This T cell receptor (beta chain) was obtained from a study of T cell responses to AZD1222 COVID-19 vaccine. CDR1 and CDR2 (germline): SGHNT, YENEEA. The CDR3 is 18 amino acids. The trim removed 0 bases at V and 5 bases at J, leaving 12 bases unmatched. Whole-study findings and limits: Increases in Spike-specific TCR breadth and depth were seen after two AZD1222 doses. No day 14 peak samples; only post-peak repertoires were characterized. Targets within unmutated variant regions were reportedly found for nearly half of spike-specific TCRs.

Only in-frame clones appear in the TCRdb table, and some are missing; sequencing was by immunoSEQ multiplex PCR. Among roughly 110,000 clones, about 90% were seen once, and the ten largest hold roughly 4.3%. About this clone: Its antigen is still unknown.

This TCR derives from an adult in good health. The chain employs TRBV11-3 and TRBJ2-1, with 8 bases fitting TRBD1. Here the sequenced sample was peripheral blood, taken on day 0 of AZD1222 vaccination. The CDR3 is CASSLEGSAGTGNNEQFF. The CDR3 nucleotides read TGTGCCAGCAGCTTAGAAGGTTCGGCCGGGACAGGCAACAATGAGCAGTTCTTC.